The 15 T cell receptor beta chains below all came from one sample that was sequenced in a study of technical replicates of blood from several donors. TCRdb keeps only in-frame clones here, not all; method: immunoSEQ multiplex PCR. The repertoire consists of tens of thousands of clones, with approximately 96% occurring once and the leading ten covering roughly 0.35%. Sequenced sample: T cells isolated from PBMCs. Receptors originate from a human donor in good health.

The V gene is TRBV27, the J gene TRBJ2-7, with D maybe TRBD2 (5 bases). Germline CDR1 MNHEY, CDR2 SMNVEV (reference sequence). V dropped 4 bases and J dropped 2 bases, with 12 bases sitting between them. The CDR3 is 14 residues long. CDR3 sequence: CASSSRLLPYEQYF. CDR3 coding DNA: TGTGCCAGCAGTTCTAGACTACTGCCCTACGAGCAGTACTTC.

The chain links TRBV5-4 to TRBJ2-2; the match to TRBD2 covers 10 bases. The germline V gene encodes CDR1 SGHNT and CDR2 YYREEE (reference sequence). The CDR3 is 15 amino acids. Trimming cost V 1 base and J 6 bases; bases outside gene matches: 3. Here the CDR3 reads CASSLSLAGAGELFF. The CDR3 region has the DNA TGTGCCAGCAGCTTGTCGCTAGCGGGAGCCGGGGAGCTGTTTTTT.

In DNA, the CDR3 is TGTGCCAGCAGTGATCCCGATCAGGGGGCTAACACTGAAGCTTTCTTT. Translation: CASSDPDQGANTEAFF. The rearrangement uses TRBV25-1 and TRBJ1-1; TRBD1 agrees at 8 bases. Germline V gene lookup returns CDR1 MGHDK and CDR2 SYGVNS. J lost 2 bases, V lost 3 bases, and 8 bases had no gene match. CDR3 length equals 16 residues.

This clone was recorded only once. The V and J genes are TRBV9 and TRBJ1-1; D is uncertain. The CDR3 is made up of 13 amino acids. Trimming took 1 base from V and 7 from J, leaving 11 bases between them. The V gene's germline CDR1 is SGDLS and CDR2 YYNGEE. CDR3 coding DNA: TGTGCCAGCAGCGTAAGAGGGAATGGTGAAGCTTTCTTT. It is translated as CASSVRGNGEAFF.

The chain recombines TRBV5-1 with TRBJ1-2; 7 bases match TRBD1. CDR1 and CDR2 from the germline V gene are SGHRS and YFSETQ. The CDR3 extends over 15 amino acids. V was clipped by 1 base and J by 6 bases; unmatched bases: 9. CDR3 amino acids: CASSLRPGTVDGYTF. The CDR3 coding sequence is TGCGCCAGCAGCTTGCGTCCCGGGACAGTGGATGGCTACACCTTC.

CDR3 sequence reads: CATRGTQETQYF. CDR3 DNA: TGTGCCACTCGGGGTACACAAGAGACCCAGTACTTC. The chain carries TRBV6-5 and TRBJ2-5, with D perhaps matching TRBD2 (5 bases). The CDR3 spans 12 residues. Germline V CDR1 and CDR2: MNHEY, SVGAGI. The germline V and J ends were trimmed by 10 bases and 2 bases, with 11 bases remaining between them.

The chain couples TRBV18 to TRBJ2-1, with 11 bases fitting TRBD2. Germline trimming cut 9 bases from V and 0 bases from J; bases unmatched to any gene: 4. The CDR3 contains 15 residues. Germline V gene sequence: CDR1 KGHSH, CDR2 LQKENI. The CDR3 DNA is TGTGCCAGTGGTAGCGGGAGGGCCTCCTACAATGAGCAGTTCTTC. Amino acid sequence: CASGSGRASYNEQFF.

The rearrangement links TRBV27 to TRBJ1-2; D uncertain. The CDR3 extends over 13 amino acids. Germline V gene sequence: CDR1 MNHEY, CDR2 SMNVEV (reference sequence). Trimming pared 3 bases from V and 3 bases from J, leaving 8 bases between. The CDR3 DNA reads TGTGCCAGCAGTTTTGGTCAGGACTATGGCTACACCTTC. Protein sequence: CASSFGQDYGYTF.

The V call is TRBV28, the J call TRBJ2-6; D not certain. The CDR3 has 19 residues. V shed 1 base and J shed 0 bases, with 16 bases lying between them. CDR1 MDHEN and CDR2 SYDVKM come from the germline V gene. The chain's CDR3 is CASSLFLTSRVSGANVLTF. The CDR3 DNA sequence: TGTGCCAGCAGTTTATTCCTCACATCTAGAGTCTCTGGGGCCAACGTCCTGACTTTC.

This clone was seen only a few times. As DNA, the CDR3 is TGTGCCAGCAGTTACTCGGAGGTTCAGCCCCAGCATTTT. As protein: CASSYSEVQPQHF. The J gene is TRBJ1-5, the V gene TRBV6-5; no clear D. V lost 0 bases, J lost 6 bases, and 6 bases lay in between. This CDR3 is 13 amino acids long. Germline CDR1 reads MNHEY; CDR2 reads SVGAGI.

The CDR3 loop is CASSIGLVLNYGYTF. The DNA of the CDR3 is TGTGCCAGTAGTATAGGACTCGTTCTTAACTATGGCTACACCTTC. V and J are TRBV19 and TRBJ1-2; D is uncertain. Germline assignment: CDR1 LNHDA and CDR2 SQIVND (reference sequence). V was shortened by 1 base and J by 1 base, with 10 bases between the two germline ends. This CDR3 comprises 15 residues.

The chain joins TRBV5-1 to TRBJ2-1, with no clear D. Trimming took off 0 bases at V and 2 bases at J, with 9 bases between the two ends. In germline, CDR1 is SGHRS, CDR2 YFSETQ. This CDR3 contains 15 residues. The CDR3 loop is CASSLVSLAYNEQFF. CDR3 nucleotide sequence: TGCGCCAGCAGCTTGGTTAGTTTAGCCTACAATGAGCAGTTCTTC. Full variable domain (remainder filled in from reference TRBV5-1 and TRBJ2-1): KAGVTQTPRYLIKTRGQQVTLSCSPISGHRSVSWYQQTPGQGLQFLFEYFSETQRNKGNFPGRFSGRQFSNSRSEMNVSTLELGDSALYLCASSLVSLAYNEQFFGPGTRLTVL.

This clone came up a few times. This chain connects TRBV4-2 to TRBJ2-7, with TRBD2 matching over 8 bases. The trim removed 1 base at V and 6 bases at J, leaving 5 bases unmatched. The V gene's germline CDR1 is LGHNA and CDR2 YNFKEQ. The CDR3 has 14 amino acids. CDR3 coding DNA: TGTGCCAGCAGCCAAGGAAGGGCGGGAGGCGAGCAGTACTTC. This encodes CASSQGRAGGEQYF.

This clone was recorded once. The rearrangement links TRBV4-3 to TRBJ2-7; 7 positions match TRBD2. V dropped 0 bases and J dropped 2; count of bases not matched to a gene: 7. The CDR3 spans 16 residues. The V gene's germline CDR1 is LGHNA and CDR2 YSLEER. The CDR3 nucleotides read TGCGCCAGCAGCCAAGATGGAGAGCGGGGAACCTACGAGCAGTACTTC. The encoded protein is CASSQDGERGTYEQYF.

The V call is TRBV27, the J call TRBJ1-3, with D uncertain. Per germline, CDR1 MNHEY and CDR2 SMNVEV (reference sequence). This CDR3 is built from 13 residues. V was clipped by 7 bases and J by 2 bases, with 9 bases between them. CDR3 sequence: CASKRAAGNTIYF. The CDR3 nucleotides are TGTGCCAGCAAACGAGCCGCTGGAAACACCATATATTTT.